The rows below give T cell receptor beta chains drawn from one sample of a study of resident and recirculating memory T cells in vitiligo. Measured with immunoSEQ multiplex PCR; TCRdb has only the in-frame clones, and not every one. Counted here are some 70,000 clones, approximately 91% occurring once; the ten biggest clones make up around 4.6%. Sample: blood. Receptor source: a male donor with vitiligo. Each CDR3 is given with its conserved first and last residue. The order of the fields is D gene, V gene, J gene, clone size, CDR3 DNA, CDR3 protein. The D gene is left open where the match is weak. Expanded clones get a size class; other rows say once, few or many, or leave the size out.

>TRBD1|TRBV10-3|TRBJ2-2|once
TGTGCCATCAGTGGGACAGGGGTATCGAACACCGGGGAGCTGTTTTTT
CAISGTGVSNTGELFF
>NA|TRBV5-1|TRBJ1-1|NA
TGCGCCAGCAGCGTAAGAGTGTTGGACACTGAAGCTTTCTTT
CASSVRVLDTEAFF
>TRBD2|TRBV6-1|TRBJ2-3|NA
TGTGCCAGCAGTGGCAGCCTCGGCTGGGCGGGGGTCGATACGCAGTATTTT
CASSGSLGWAGVDTQYF
>NA|TRBV28|TRBJ1-3|NA
TGTGCCAGCAGTCTGACAGGTCCGAGCTCTGGAAACACCATATATTTT
CASSLTGPSSGNTIYF
>TRBD2|TRBV11-1|TRBJ2-2|NA
TGTGCCAGCAGCTTCCCCAGCGGGGGGGCCACGAACACCGGGGAGCTGTTTTTT
CASSFPSGGATNTGELFF
>TRBD1|TRBV9|TRBJ2-5|NA
TGTGCCAGCAGCGTAGGTACAGGGGCCCCACAAGAGACCCAGTACTTC
CASSVGTGAPQETQYF
>TRBD2|TRBV11-2|TRBJ2-5|NA
TGTGCCAGCAGCGGGGCCGGGACTAGTGGAGAGACCCAGTACTTC
CASSGAGTSGETQYF
>TRBD1|TRBV7-9|TRBJ1-6|NA
TGTGCCAGCAGCTTAGCCGTCCCGGGACAGGGCGCCCCCCTCCACTTT
CASSLAVPGQGAPLHF
>NA|TRBV4-1|TRBJ1-5|NA
TGCGCCAGCAGCCCCGTAGAGGTGGTGTATCAGCCCCAGCATTTT
CASSPVEVVYQPQHF
>NA|TRBV4-3|TRBJ2-1|NA
TGCGCCAGCAGCCAAGAGGAGACTAGGGGTGTGAATGAGCAGTTCTTC
CASSQEETRGVNEQFF
>TRBD2|TRBV6-5|TRBJ2-1|NA
TGTGCCAGCAGTTACCGACTAGCGGCGTACAATGAGCAGTTCTTC
CASSYRLAAYNEQFF
>TRBD1|TRBV6-6|TRBJ1-1|NA
TGTGCCAGCAGCCTGACAGGGATTGGGGACACTGAAGCTTTCTTT
CASSLTGIGDTEAFF
>NA|TRBV5-4|TRBJ2-1|NA
TGTGCCAGCAGCCCCCCTCCGACATCCTACAATGAGCAGTTCTTC
CASSPPPTSYNEQFF
>NA|TRBV7-9|TRBJ1-3|once
TGTGCCAGCAGCTCCCTCGGGCGGGGGGCTATCTCTGGAAACACCATATATTTT
CASSSLGRGAISGNTIYF
>TRBD1|TRBV4-2|TRBJ1-2|NA
TGTGCCAGCAGCCAAGACGTAACGGGACAGGGCTATGGCTACACCTTC
CASSQDVTGQGYGYTF
>NA|TRBV12-5|TRBJ2-7|NA
TGTGCTAGTGGTTTACAGTACGAGCAGTACTTC
CASGLQYEQYF
>NA|TRBV11-1|TRBJ1-1|NA
TGTGCCAGCAGCGTGACAGGCCTCAGAGGCACTGAAGCTTTCTTT
CASSVTGLRGTEAFF
>NA|TRBV5-4|TRBJ2-3|NA
TGTGCCAGCAGCTTGGCCAACAGGGCGGGAGATACGCAGTATTTT
CASSLANRAGDTQYF
>TRBD1|TRBV11-2|TRBJ2-6|NA
TGTGCCAGCAGCTTGGAAAGAGGACAGGGGTTCCCTGGGGCCAACGTCCTGACTTTC
CASSLERGQGFPGANVLTF
>TRBD1|TRBV6-1|TRBJ2-5|NA
TGTGCCAGCAGTAACCCGACAGGGGGCGAGACCCAGTACTTC
CASSNPTGGETQYF
>NA|TRBV29-1|TRBJ1-6|NA
TGCAGCGTTGTATTTATCGGGAGCTCCTATAATTCACCCCTCCACTTT
CSVVFIGSSYNSPLHF
>TRBD2|TRBV9|TRBJ2-1|NA
TGTGCCAGCAGCGTAAAAGGTCGTTCGGGGCGGGGGAGTTACAATGAGCAGTTCTTC
CASSVKGRSGRGSYNEQFF
>TRBD1|TRBV29-1|TRBJ2-3|NA
TGCAGCGTTGAAGATCAACAGGGGGCACATAATACGCAGTATTTT
CSVEDQQGAHNTQYF
>TRBD1|TRBV19|TRBJ1-2|NA
TGTGCCAGTAGTATTGGACAGGACTATGGCTACACCTTC
CASSIGQDYGYTF
>NA|TRBV5-1|TRBJ1-5|NA
TGCGCCAGCAGCGGTGGGGGCCCCAATCAGCCCCAGCATTTT
CASSGGGPNQPQHF
>TRBD1|TRBV30|TRBJ1-2|NA
TGTGCCTGGAGTCGACAGGGGGCAGGCTACACCTTC
CAWSRQGAGYTF
>NA|TRBV5-1|TRBJ1-2|NA
TGCGCCAGCAGCTTGCCGGGGTTCCCCCATGGCTACACCTTC
CASSLPGFPHGYTF
>NA|TRBV6-1|TRBJ1-1|NA
TGTGCCAGCAGTGTCGAGGTGGGTGGCTTGAACACTGAAGCTTTCTTT
CASSVEVGGLNTEAFF